This note documents a single T cell receptor beta chain sequence. This record belongs to a study of cytomegalovirus exposure and HLA in healthy donors. The PCR employed 60 Vbeta primers together with 13 Jbeta primers. Repertoires were generated with immunoSEQ multiplex PCR, while TCRdb's copy carries only in-frame clones and drops some. The table records approximately 200,000 clones, 70% to 80% of them present only once. V was pared by 4 bases and J by 9 bases, with 9 bases of the junction left unmatched. Germline CDR1 and CDR2: SGHTA and FQGNSA. The CDR3 totals 15 residues. The chain recombines TRBV7-2 with TRBJ2-1; 10 bases are shared with TRBD2. The source material was PBMCs. The receptor comes from a girl aged 10 to 17 in good health and CMV-seropositive. The CDR3 sequence: CASSWGLARGSEQFF. The CDR3 nucleotides are TGTGCCAGCAGCTGGGGACTAGCGAGGGGTAGTGAGCAGTTCTTC. The complete variable domain, with remaining parts taken from reference TRBV7-2 and TRBJ2-1, reads GAGVSQSPSNKVTEKGKDVELRCDPISGHTALYWYRQSLGQGLEFLIYFQGNSAPDKSGLPSDRFSAERTGGSVSTLTIQRTQQEDSAVYLCASSWGLARGSEQFFGPGTRLTVL.